The present TCR beta chain was sequenced within a study of T cell changes during pregnancy in multiple sclerosis (dated by TCRdb to the late 2010s). About the study as a whole: The study examined how the T cell repertoire changed over the course of pregnancy in women with multiple sclerosis.

For CDR1 and CDR2, the germline V gene (reference sequence) lists MNHEY and SMNVEV. Trimming removed 3 bases from V and 4 bases from J, leaving 6 bases between the germline ends. The cysteine opens and the phenylalanine closes a CDR3 of 13 amino acids. Only CDR3 DNA remains: 39 bases, in frame from the first base. Receptor amplification or capture employed the immunoSEQ multiplex PCR assay. TCRdb obtained this table from immuneACCESS and retained in-frame rearrangements with V and J assigned. These tables miss some clones; where compared with another copy, unresolved V genes account for less than half of the shortfall, and the remainder is unexplained. This sample lists tens of thousands of clones; roughly 92% were detected once. The top ten hold 2% to 2.5% of the sample. As concerns this clone: Its antigen remains undetermined. Base qualities were left out, and no much larger clone turns up one base away.

The sequence derives from a female donor with multiple sclerosis, enrolled in a pregnancy study. The rearranged chain carries TRBV27 and TRBJ2-2; the D gene is not confidently resolved. Sequenced material: peripheral blood, taken after pregnancy. CDR3 reads: CASSFSPTGELFF. The DNA sequence is given as TGTGCCAGCAGTTTTAGTCCCACCGGGGAGCTGTTTTTT.